This passage covers 15 T cell receptor beta chains from one sample sequenced in a study of sequential checkpoint blockade in melanoma. The assay was immunoSEQ multiplex PCR, and TCRdb's table has in-frame clones only and misses some. The sample lists tens of thousands of clones, roughly nine tenths occurring once. Specified treatment: randomized to nivolumab then ipilimumab (arm A) or the reverse (arm B). The sequences come from CD8+ T cells sorted from blood (inferred from file names), collected from a patient given nivolumab and ipilimumab in sequence. The receptors derive from a human donor with melanoma.

CDR3 in amino acids: CASSSGSGENTGELFF. In DNA, the CDR3 is TGTGCCAGCAGCTCGGGTAGCGGGGAAAACACCGGGGAGCTGTTTTTT. The rearrangement links TRBV4-2 to TRBJ2-2, with 8 bases aligning to TRBD2. Germline loops: CDR1 LGHNA, CDR2 YNFKEQ. The CDR3 spans 16 residues. V gave up 5 bases and J gave up 2 bases; unmatched junction bases: 7.

This clone occurred once. The rearrangement links TRBV27 to TRBJ2-7; D might be TRBD1 (5 bases). The germline gives CDR1 MNHEY, CDR2 SMNVEV (reference sequence). Trimming stripped 5 bases from V and 1 base from J, with 15 bases between. The CDR3 covers 15 residues. The CDR3 sequence: CASSTRAGWSYEQYF. The CDR3 nucleotides read TGTGCCAGCAGTACCCGGGCAGGGTGGTCCTACGAGCAGTACTTC.

The chain employs TRBV25-1 and TRBJ2-1; 8 positions agree with TRBD2. This CDR3 region has 14 residues. The germline gives CDR1 MGHDK, CDR2 SYGVNS. The V and J ends lost 9 bases and 9 bases, in that order; junction bases with no gene match: 13. The CDR3, as DNA: TGTGCCAGTCACGGGAGGGCCGCGGGAGCTGAGCAGTTCTTC. It codes for CASHGRAAGAEQFF.

A single count supports this clone. The chain carries TRBV2 and TRBJ2-7, with 8 nucleotides matching TRBD2. The CDR3 has 14 amino acids. V lost 4 bases, J lost 2 bases, and 4 bases stayed unmatched. Germline-derived CDR1 and CDR2 are SNHLY and FYNNEI. CDR3 in DNA: TGTGCCAGCAGTGTTCTAGCGGGTGCCTACGAGCAGTACGTC. Residues: CASSVLAGAYEQYV.

V is TRBV4-3 and J is TRBJ2-7; TRBD2 matches at 7 bases. Trimming at V came to 0 bases and at J to 0 bases, leaving 5 bases not matched to a gene. Germline V gene sequence: CDR1 LGHNA, CDR2 YSLEER. This CDR3 spans 16 amino acids. The CDR3 here is CASSQDRSGTSYEQYF. For the CDR3, the DNA is TGCGCCAGCAGCCAAGATCGGAGCGGGACCTCCTACGAGCAGTACTTC.

The genes are TRBV28 and TRBJ1-1; possible D gene TRBD1, 5 bases. Trimming stripped 6 bases from V and 1 base from J, with 12 bases between. The CDR3 runs 14 residues. Per germline, CDR1 MDHEN and CDR2 SYDVKM. The CDR3 reads CASRGYTGNTEAFF. Written as DNA, the CDR3 is TGTGCCAGCAGGGGGTATACAGGGAACACTGAAGCTTTCTTT.

CDR3: CASNRAGV. CDR3 nucleotides: TGTGCCAGCAACCGGGCAGGGGTC. The V call is TRBV3-2, the J call TRBJ2-7; no check of the table's D call, TRBD1, against the DNA was made. TRBV3-2 is flagged as a pseudogene. This CDR3 contains 8 residues.

CDR3: CASSVASAAYEQYF. CDR3 nucleotide sequence: TGTGCCAGCAGCGTAGCTAGCGCGGCCTACGAGCAGTACTTC. The chain uses TRBV9 and TRBJ2-7; possibly TRBD2 for D (6 bases). V dropped 0 bases and J dropped 2 bases, with 9 bases sitting between them. Germline CDR1 SGDLS, CDR2 YYNGEE. The CDR3 totals 14 residues.

The genes are TRBV27 and TRBJ2-7; 8 bases fit TRBD1. In germline, CDR1 is MNHEY, CDR2 SMNVEV (reference sequence). This CDR3 contains 16 residues. J gave up 1 base and V 4 bases, and 9 bases lay outside the gene matches. As DNA, the CDR3 is TGTGCCAGCAGTTCCCCTGCCGGACAGGGTTCCTACGAGCAGTACTTC. Translated, it gives CASSSPAGQGSYEQYF.

The CDR3 region is CASSSGLSPGELFF. As DNA, the CDR3 is TGTGCCAGCTCCTCCGGTCTTAGCCCCGGGGAGCTGTTTTTT. The chain uses TRBV7-9 and TRBJ2-2; D remains ambiguous. Trimming took off 8 bases at V and 6 bases at J, with 16 bases between the two ends. Germline-derived CDR1 and CDR2 are SEHNR and FQNEAQ (reference sequence). The CDR3 runs 14 residues.

This rearrangement joins TRBV30 to TRBJ1-1; unclear D gene. Germline assignment: CDR1 GTSNPN and CDR2 SVGIG (reference sequence). The germline V and J ends were trimmed by 0 bases and 7 bases, with 12 bases remaining between them. This CDR3 comprises 13 residues. The CDR3 protein is CAWSVGRSIEAFF. CDR3 in DNA: TGTGCCTGGAGTGTAGGTCGGAGCATTGAAGCTTTCTTT.

The table lists this clone with a count of one. The rearrangement links TRBV4-1 to TRBJ2-1; D unresolved. The germline V gene encodes CDR1 MGHRA and CDR2 YSYEKL. This CDR3 spans 13 amino acids. Trimming removed 0 bases at V and 7 bases at J, with 7 bases between. As DNA, the CDR3 is TGCGCCAGCAGCCAAGAGCGGCTTAATGAGCAGTTCTTC. Protein sequence: CASSQERLNEQFF.

The CDR3 sequence: CASSQDLSSGNTIYF. The DNA of the CDR3 is TGTGCCAGCAGCCAAGATTTGAGTTCTGGAAACACCATATATTTT. The chain has TRBV5-4 and TRBJ1-3; D gene ambiguous. Germline V lookup: CDR1 SGHNT, CDR2 YYREEE (reference sequence). The CDR3 consists of 15 residues. V lost 4 bases and J 1 base, leaving 12 bases between the germline ends.

The chain links TRBV4-2 to TRBJ1-3; the D is unclear. The CDR3 has 15 amino acids. Trimming took 0 bases from V and 1 from J, leaving 7 bases between them. The V gene's germline CDR1 is LGHNA and CDR2 YNFKEQ. The CDR3 nucleotides read TGTGCCAGCAGCCAAGATTTGAGTTCTGGAAACACCATATATTTT. Translating it yields CASSQDLSSGNTIYF.

This chain joins TRBV7-9 and TRBJ1-1; 7 nucleotides agree with TRBD1. V shed 3 bases, J shed 1 base, and the junction held 5 bases outside the gene matches. The V gene's germline CDR1 is SEHNR and CDR2 FQNEAQ (reference sequence). The CDR3 is 15 amino acids. The CDR3 sequence is CASSLGRQGNTEAFF. For the CDR3, the DNA is TGTGCCAGCAGCTTGGGTAGACAGGGGAACACTGAAGCTTTCTTT.